The 13 T cell receptor beta chains given below trace back to one sample, sequenced in a study of Ad26.COV2.S vaccination and SARS-CoV-2 variants. Data came from immunoSEQ multiplex PCR; TCRdb stores just in-frame clones and leaves some out. The sample carries 300,000 to 400,000 clones, about 86% recorded once. Treatment noted: roughly 20 received Ad26.COV2.S at low or high dose, single or two shots; 5 received placebo; per-sample allocation not given. Day 63 after the first injection of vaccine or placebo was the sampling time. Sequences were derived from peripheral blood, sampled in a trial of Ad26.COV2.S vaccine versus placebo. Every receptor here comes from a person aged 18-60 years who received the Ad26.COV2.S COVID-19 vaccine or a placebo.

The rearrangement links TRBV29-1 to TRBJ2-7, with 10 bases fitting TRBD1. The CDR3 is 11 amino acids. Trimming took 7 bases from V and 9 from J; bases not matched to a gene: 6. The V gene's germline CDR1 is SQVTM and CDR2 ANQGSEA. The CDR3 sequence is CSAVDRGVQYF. Written as DNA, the CDR3 is TGCAGCGCCGTGGACAGGGGGGTGCAGTACTTC.

The chain employs TRBV5-4 and TRBJ2-1; 11 bases align to TRBD2. The V gene's germline CDR1 is SGHNT and CDR2 YYREEE (reference sequence). V shed 5 bases, J shed 8 bases, and the junction held 12 bases outside the gene matches. The CDR3 is made up of 16 amino acids. CDR3 loop: CASSSEASGGSDEQFF. DNA of the CDR3: TGTGCCAGCAGTTCCGAGGCTAGCGGGGGGTCCGATGAGCAGTTCTTC.

As DNA, the CDR3 is TGTGCCAGCTCCCAAGGGACAAGTAGAGGCTACACCTTC. This gives the protein CASSQGTSRGYTF. This sequence joins TRBV18 and TRBJ1-2; TRBD1 might be the D (6 bases). CDR1 is KGHSH, CDR2 LQKENI, per germline. The CDR3 length is 13 residues. Trimming cost V 6 bases and J 8 bases, with 16 bases left between them.

CDR3 in amino acids: CASSFDSPSSYEQYF. The CDR3 nucleotides are TGCGCCAGCAGCTTCGACAGTCCGAGCTCCTACGAGCAGTACTTC. This chain links TRBV5-1 with TRBJ2-7, with D possibly being TRBD1 (5 bases). Germline loops: CDR1 SGHRS, CDR2 YFSETQ. The V end was cut by 2 bases, the J end by 0 bases, with 12 bases between. The CDR3 has 15 amino acids. Looking up the rest from reference TRBV5-1 and TRBJ2-7 gives the full variable domain: KAGVTQTPRYLIKTRGQQVTLSCSPISGHRSVSWYQQTPGQGLQFLFEYFSETQRNKGNFPGRFSGRQFSNSRSEMNVSTLELGDSALYLCASSFDSPSSYEQYFGPGTRLTVT.

This clone was counted once. This rearrangement joins TRBV7-8 to TRBJ1-5; D is undetermined. V was clipped by 5 bases and J by 0 bases, with 17 bases between them. Germline values: CDR1 SGHVS, CDR2 FQNEAQ. The CDR3 consists of 17 residues. The CDR3, as DNA: TGTGCCAGCAGCCCGTTATTCAGTCACAATAGCAATCAGCCCCAGCATTTT. Its protein is CASSPLFSHNSNQPQHF. Based on the CDR3 plus reference TRBV7-8 and TRBJ1-5, the full variable domain is GAGVSQSPRYKVAKRGQDVALRCDPISGHVSLFWYQQALGQGPEFLTYFQNEAQLDKSGLPSDRFFAERPEGSVSTLKIQRTQQEDSAVYLCASSPLFSHNSNQPQHFGDGTRLSIL.

V and J are TRBV19 and TRBJ2-5, with a tentative D call TRBD2 (7 bases). CDR1 is LNHDA and CDR2 is SQIVND in the germline V gene (reference sequence). The CDR3 is 17 residues long. V lost 6 bases and J lost 3, with 23 bases in between. This CDR3 is CASSKGGGLAEKETQYF. CDR3 nucleotide sequence: TGTGCCAGTAGCAAGGGGGGTGGGCTAGCGGAAAAAGAGACCCAGTACTTC.

V and J are TRBV6-2 or TRBV6-3 and TRBJ1-5; 9 bases map to TRBD1. Germline V gene data show CDR1 as MNHEY and CDR2 as SVGEGT. The CDR3 is made up of 17 amino acids. The junction had 9 bases not matched to a gene; V was cut back by 2 bases and J by 4 bases. The CDR3, as DNA: TGTGCCAGCAGTTACAGGAGAACAGGGGGCGGGAATCAGCCCCAGCATTTT. It yields the protein CASSYRRTGGGNQPQHF.

This chain connects TRBV29-1 to TRBJ2-1; D unresolved. CDR1 and CDR2 from the germline V gene are SQVTM and ANQGSEA. V lost 4 bases and J 10 bases, leaving 8 bases between the germline ends. The CDR3 spans 10 residues. The CDR3 is CSVGTREQFF. The CDR3 DNA sequence: TGCAGCGTTGGCACAAGGGAGCAGTTCTTC.

The gene calls are TRBV6-2 or TRBV6-3 and TRBJ1-6; 8 bases are a match to TRBD1. Trimming at V came to 5 bases and at J to 7 bases, leaving 1 base not matched to a gene. CDR3 length: 13 amino acids. Germline values: CDR1 MNHEY, CDR2 SVGEGT. In nucleotides, the CDR3 is TGTGCCAGCAGTCGGGACAGGAATTCACCCCTCCACTTT. Protein: CASSRDRNSPLHF.

Notes on this clone: Other DNA sequences in the sample encode the same CDR3. This chain links TRBV5-1 with TRBJ1-4, with 8 bases lining up with TRBD1. CDR1 and CDR2 (germline): SGHRS, YFSETQ. The CDR3 spans 14 residues. Losses at the gene ends were 4 bases for V and 5 bases for J; bases not matched to a gene: 4. The CDR3 bases are TGCGCCAGCAGCCTTACAGGGGGGAATGAAAAACTGTTTTTT. Protein: CASSLTGGNEKLFF.

The chain carries TRBV5-6 and TRBJ1-5, with a weak D call TRBD1 (5 bases). Germline loops: CDR1 SGHDT, CDR2 YYEEEE. The CDR3 has 15 residues. The V and J ends lost 3 bases and 3 bases respectively, with 13 bases between them. CDR3 loop: CASSYYDRPNQPQHF. The CDR3 DNA reads as TGTGCCAGCAGCTATTACGACAGACCCAATCAGCCCCAGCATTTT. The whole variable domain, filled in from reference TRBV5-6 and TRBJ1-5, reads DAGVTQSPTHLIKTRGQQVTLRCSPKSGHDTVSWYQQALGQGPQFIFQYYEEEERQRGNFPDRFSGHQFPNYSSELNVNALLLGDSALYLCASSYYDRPNQPQHFGDGTRLSIL.

The V gene is TRBV5-4, the J gene TRBJ2-7; TRBD2 might be the D (6 bases). Per germline, CDR1 SGHNT and CDR2 YYREEE (reference sequence). Between the trimmed V and J ends, which lost 4 bases and 4 bases, there was a span of 12 bases. The CDR3 spans 13 residues. The CDR3 loop is CASSPGGEYEQYF. The DNA for the CDR3 is TGTGCCAGCAGCCCCGGGGGAGAATACGAGCAGTACTTC.

The chain combines TRBV10-2 with TRBJ1-2; 9 nucleotides line up with TRBD1. Germline V CDR1 and CDR2: WSHSY, SAAADI. V shed 3 bases and J 0 bases; nucleotides not matched to a gene: 8. This CDR3 has 17 residues. The CDR3 coding sequence is TGCGCCAGCAGTGAATTCGACAGGGGGGCTCCTAACTATGGCTACACCTTC. Translation gives CASSEFDRGAPNYGYTF.